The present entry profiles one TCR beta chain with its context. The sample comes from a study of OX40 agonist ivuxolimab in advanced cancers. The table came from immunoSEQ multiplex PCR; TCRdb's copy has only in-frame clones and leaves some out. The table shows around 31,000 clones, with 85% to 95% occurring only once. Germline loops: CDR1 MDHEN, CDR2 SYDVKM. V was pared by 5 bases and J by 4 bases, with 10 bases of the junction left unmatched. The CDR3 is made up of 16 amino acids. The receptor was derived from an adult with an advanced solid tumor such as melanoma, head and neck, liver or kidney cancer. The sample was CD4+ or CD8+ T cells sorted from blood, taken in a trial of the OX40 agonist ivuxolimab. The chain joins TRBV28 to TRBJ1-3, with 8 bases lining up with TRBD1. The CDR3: CASSPLGQGQGNTIYF. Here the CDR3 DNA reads TGTGCCAGCAGTCCCTTAGGACAGGGCCAAGGAAACACCATATATTTT. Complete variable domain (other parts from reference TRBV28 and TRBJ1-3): DVKVTQSSRYLVKRTGEKVFLECVQDMDHENMFWYRQDPGLGLRLIYFSYDVKMKEKGDIPEGYSVSREKKERFSLILESASTNQTSMYLCASSPLGQGQGNTIYFGEGSWLTVV.